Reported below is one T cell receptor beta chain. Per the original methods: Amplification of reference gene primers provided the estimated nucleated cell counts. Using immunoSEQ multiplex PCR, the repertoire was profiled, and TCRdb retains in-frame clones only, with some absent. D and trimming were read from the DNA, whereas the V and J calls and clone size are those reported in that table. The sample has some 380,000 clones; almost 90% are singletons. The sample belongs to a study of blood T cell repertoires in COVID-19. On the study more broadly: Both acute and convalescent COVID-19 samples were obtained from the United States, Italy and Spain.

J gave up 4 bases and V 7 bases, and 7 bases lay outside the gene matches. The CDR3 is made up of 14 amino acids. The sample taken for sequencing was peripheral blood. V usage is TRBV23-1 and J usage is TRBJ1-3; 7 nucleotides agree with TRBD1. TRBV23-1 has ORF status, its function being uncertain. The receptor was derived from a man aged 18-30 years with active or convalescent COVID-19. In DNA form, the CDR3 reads TGCGCCAGCAATTCAGGGGGAACAGGAAACACCATATATTTT. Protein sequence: CASNSGGTGNTIYF.